This record concerns one T cell receptor (beta chain) sequence. The target antigen is unknown. Germline is not matched at one junction end, which may reflect a read error. Authors of the study amplified TCR beta CDR3 regions from RNA transcripts. Initially, a first-round RT-PCR of the TCR CDR3 employed the HTBI primer set. Using its own MiXCR run on the multiplex PCR reads, TCRdb lists one record per CDR3 protein. The table records some 570,000 distinct CDR3 sequences, over 15% of them present only once. This sample is part of a study of T cells in Graves' hyperthyroidism and ophthalmopathy. Ophthalmopathy patients had Clinical Activity Score at least 3, NOSPECS grade at least 4, duration under 3 months. Diagnoses used clinical symptoms, serum thyroxine and TRAb, thyroid ultrasound and orbital computed tomography. Study-level results: Appearing also in blood were most of the thyroid clonotypes expanded above 0.001.

CDR3 size: 14 residues. CDR1 is PRHDT, CDR2 FYEKMQ, per germline (reference sequence). The rearrangement uses TRBV13 and TRBJ2-1; tentatively, D is TRBD2 (6 bases). This sequence originates from a woman between 18 and 29 years old with Graves' ophthalmopathy. The sequencing input was blood. Written as DNA, the CDR3 is TGTGCCAGCAGCTCCTCGGGAGCTTCCAATGGGCAGTTCTTC. It is translated as CASSSSGASNGQFF.